The source of this T cell receptor (beta chain) is a study of response to subunit inactivated influenza vaccine. CDR1 KGHSH and CDR2 LQKENI come from the germline V gene. The CDR3 has 13 amino acids. V shed 4 bases and J 7 bases; nucleotides not matched to a gene: 5. TCRdb passed the RT-PCR reads through MiXCR, listing each CDR3 protein once. The sample holds hundreds of thousands of distinct CDR3 sequences, 13% to 15% seen once. This clonotype was counted between two and nine times. Its antigen is currently unknown. Overall study results and limits: Authors suggested each seasonal influenza vaccination recruits few new T cells.

Sequenced material: PBMCs from blood, taken 14 days before vaccination. The source of this sequence is a man between 45 and 60 years old who received an inactivated influenza vaccine. The chain uses TRBV18 and TRBJ1-2; the match to TRBD1 covers 8 bases. The CDR3, as DNA: TGTGCCAGCTCACTCAGGGGGCCCGGTGGCTACACCTTC. As protein: CASSLRGPGGYTF. Looking up the rest from reference TRBV18 and TRBJ1-2 gives the full variable domain: NAGVMQNPRHLVRRRGQEARLRCSPMKGHSHVYWYRQLPEEGLKFMVYLQKENIIDESGMPKERFSAEFPKEGPSILRIQQVVRGDSAAYFCASSLRGPGGYTFGSGTRLTVV.